The clone carrying this TCR beta chain is labeled as large. cDNA serving as the sequencing template came from extracted, reverse transcribed RNA. This table comes from immunoSEQ multiplex PCR, and its TCRdb copy is limited to in-frame clones, with some not included. The sample includes around 21,000 clones, around 50% seen only once; the top ten take 7.5% to 9.5%. This sample was taken from a study of CD8+ T cells in alopecia areata. Documented treatment: oral pan-JAK inhibitor, 5-10 mg twice daily. Obtained from alopecia areata patients were lesional scalp punch biopsies along with peripheral blood. The sequences come from skin, collected at week 4, from a patient treated with tofacitinib. This receptor was taken from a human donor with alopecia areata.

Here the CDR3 reads CASSWDGHNQPQHF. In nucleotides, the CDR3 is TGCGCCAGCAGCTGGGACGGACACAATCAGCCCCAGCATTTT. This chain joins TRBV5-1 and TRBJ1-5; possible D gene TRBD1, 5 bases. The CDR3 sequence is 14 residues long. Germline values: CDR1 SGHRS, CDR2 YFSETQ. V lost 3 bases and J 3 bases, leaving 10 bases between the germline ends. The full variable domain, in which reference TRBV5-1 and TRBJ1-5 provide the parts outside the CDR3, is KAGVTQTPRYLIKTRGQQVTLSCSPISGHRSVSWYQQTPGQGLQFLFEYFSETQRNKGNFPGRFSGRQFSNSRSEMNVSTLELGDSALYLCASSWDGHNQPQHFGDGTRLSIL.